The 15 T cell receptor beta chains below all came from one sample that was sequenced in a study of OX40 agonist ivuxolimab in advanced cancers. TCRdb keeps only in-frame clones here, not all; method: immunoSEQ multiplex PCR. This table has about 99,000 clones, over 75% appearing once. The sequences come from CD4+ or CD8+ T cells sorted from blood, collected in a trial of the OX40 agonist ivuxolimab. The source of these receptors is an adult with an advanced solid tumor such as melanoma, head and neck, liver or kidney cancer.

This CDR3 is CASSLSSGAYEQYF. The DNA for the CDR3 is TGTGCCAGTAGTCTCAGTAGCGGGGCCTACGAGCAGTACTTC. The chain is built from TRBV19 and TRBJ2-7, with 8 nucleotides matching TRBD2. Germline CDR1 is LNHDA and CDR2 is SQIVND (reference sequence). CDR3 length equals 14 residues. Trimming cost V 5 bases and J 2 bases; bases outside gene matches: 5.

The chain has TRBV5-1 and TRBJ2-1; D unclear. The CDR3 is made up of 13 amino acids. Germline V gene data show CDR1 as SGHRS and CDR2 as YFSETQ. V was cut by 3 bases and J by 7 bases, with 11 bases left in between. CDR3 sequence (DNA): TGCGCCAGCAGCTCAGACCTAAGAAATGAGCAGTTCTTC. The encoded protein is CASSSDLRNEQFF.

The CDR3 loop is CSARDKHYTF. CDR3 DNA: TGCAGTGCTAGAGATAAACACTACACCTTC. The chain combines TRBV20-1 with TRBJ1-2, with unresolved D. Trimming stripped 0 bases from V and 10 bases from J, with 6 bases between. The CDR3 is 10 amino acids. Germline V lookup: CDR1 DFQATT, CDR2 SNEGSKA (reference sequence).

The chain recombines TRBV7-3 with TRBJ2-7, with D perhaps TRBD2 (5 bases). V was cut by 5 bases and J by 4 bases, with 12 bases left in between. This CDR3 region has 13 residues. Germline lookup yields CDR1 SGHTA and CDR2 FQGTGA. CDR3 residues: CASSLLAGYEQYF. The DNA for the CDR3 is TGTGCCAGCAGCCTTCTTGCGGGTTACGAGCAGTACTTC.

The chain carries TRBV2 and TRBJ1-5; 8 nucleotides align to TRBD1. J gave up 6 bases and V 5 bases, and 9 bases lay outside the gene matches. CDR1 SNHLY and CDR2 FYNNEI come from the germline V gene. CDR3 size: 15 residues. The chain's CDR3 is CASSSDRGLRQPQHF. CDR3 coding DNA: TGTGCCAGCAGTTCCGACAGGGGATTACGTCAGCCCCAGCATTTT.

This chain connects TRBV28 to TRBJ1-2, with a tentative D call TRBD1 (5 bases). The V end lost 2 bases, the J end lost 8 bases, and 9 bases lay between the germline ends. The CDR3 has 12 residues. Germline V gives CDR1 MDHEN, CDR2 SYDVKM. CDR3 DNA: TGTGCCAGCAGTTTAAGGGGTTACGGCTACACCTTC. This sequence encodes CASSLRGYGYTF.

This rearrangement joins TRBV28 to TRBJ1-3, with D perhaps matching TRBD1 (6 bases). Between the trimmed V and J ends, which lost 7 bases and 6 bases, there was a span of 19 bases. The CDR3 loop spans 15 amino acids. CDR1 MDHEN and CDR2 SYDVKM come from the germline V gene. For the CDR3, the DNA is TGTGCCAGCACCCCCGAACAGGGCAATCAAAACACCATATATTTT. This sequence encodes CASTPEQGNQNTIYF.

This clone was observed a single time. The chain joins TRBV28 to TRBJ2-1, with a possible D match to TRBD2 (6 bases). CDR3 length: 14 residues. Trimming cost V 7 bases and J 5 bases, with 15 bases left between them. Germline CDR1 reads MDHEN; CDR2 reads SYDVKM. The CDR3: CASTLPGANNEQFF. Written as DNA, the CDR3 is TGTGCCAGCACCCTCCCGGGAGCGAACAATGAGCAGTTCTTC.

The chain couples TRBV14 to TRBJ2-1, with TRBD2 identical over 8 bases. The CDR3 runs to 14 residues. V was clipped by 4 bases and J by 14 bases; unmatched bases: 13. Germline-derived CDR1 and CDR2 are SGHDN and FVKESK. The CDR3 spells CASSPWQREWVKFF. The CDR3 DNA reads TGTGCCAGCAGCCCTTGGCAGCGGGAGTGGGTAAAGTTCTTC.

This chain connects TRBV7-2 to TRBJ1-2, with 8 bases matching TRBD1. The J segment lost 14 bases and the V segment lost 7 bases, leaving 15 bases of the junction unmatched. The CDR3 contains 13 residues. The germline V gene encodes CDR1 SGHTA and CDR2 FQGNSA. The CDR3 coding sequence is TGTGCCAGCAACTCAGTCGGACAGGGCTTGATGACCTTC. Translating gives CASNSVGQGLMTF.

The chain has TRBV5-1 and TRBJ2-1; 8 bases map to TRBD2. The CDR3 sequence is 14 residues long. With 2 bases clipped from V and 9 bases from J, the junction kept 7 bases outside the gene matches. Germline CDR1 reads SGHRS; CDR2 reads YFSETQ. In DNA form, the CDR3 reads TGCGCCAGCAGCTTCTTTGAGACTAGCGCTGAGCAGTTCTTC. Protein: CASSFFETSAEQFF.

The chain has TRBV29-1 and TRBJ2-5, with 7 nucleotides matching TRBD2. Germline V gene sequence: CDR1 SQVTM, CDR2 ANQGSEA. The CDR3 runs 13 residues. V lost 6 bases and J lost 4; bases outside the gene matches: 8. The CDR3 protein is CSVVRLATETQYF. CDR3 coding DNA: TGCAGCGTCGTAAGACTAGCTACAGAGACCCAGTACTTC.

CDR3 region: CASSQGQVGSGANVLTF. The DNA of the CDR3 is TGTGCCAGCTCACAGGGACAGGTGGGCTCTGGGGCCAACGTCCTGACTTTC. The genes are TRBV18 and TRBJ2-6; 8 bases are a match to TRBD1. CDR1 is KGHSH, CDR2 LQKENI, per germline. The CDR3 has 17 amino acids. Germline trimming cut 4 bases from V and 0 bases from J; bases unmatched to any gene: 5.

The rearrangement joins TRBV5-1 to TRBJ1-4, with TRBD1 identical over 9 bases. V lost 3 bases, J lost 7 bases, and 7 bases stayed unmatched. The germline V gene has CDR1 SGHRS and CDR2 YFSETQ. There are 15 residues in the CDR3. CDR3 in DNA: TGCGCCAGCAGCTCGACGGGACAGGGTACTGAAAAACTGTTTTTT. This encodes CASSSTGQGTEKLFF.

V is TRBV27 and J is TRBJ2-3; D could derive from TRBD1 or TRBD2 (5 bases each). The CDR3 is 15 amino acids. Germline assignment: CDR1 MNHEY and CDR2 SMNVEV (reference sequence). Trimming took 2 bases from V and 0 from J, leaving 9 bases between them. This CDR3 reads CASSLRRESTDTQYF. CDR3 nucleotide sequence: TGTGCCAGCAGTTTACGCAGGGAGAGCACAGATACGCAGTATTTT.